The present T cell receptor beta chain was sequenced within a study of shared clonotypes between healthy human individuals. Study details: Sampling drew on donors who were two women and a few men aged 18 to 49. Every donor yielded three CD4 naive, three CD4 memory, two CD8 naive and one CD8 memory plate.

The assay was immunoSEQ multiplex PCR, and TCRdb's table has in-frame clones only and misses some. Here the sample spans approximately 1.4 million clones, around 98% being singletons. Note on this clone: Its cognate antigen is unknown. This CDR3 is also generated by other DNA sequences in the sample.

The CDR3 covers 15 residues. The ends lost 0 bases at V and 2 bases at J; junction bases unmatched: 0. Germline values: CDR1 SGHDT, CDR2 YYEEEE. General study results and limits: Relative to memory subsets, naive subsets generally showed larger estimated richness. Relative to their counterparts shared across all four donors, non-shared clonotypes exhibited diminished generation probabilities.

The chain recombines TRBV5-6 with TRBJ1-5; 9 positions match TRBD1. This TCR derives from a man aged 30 to 45 in good health. Sequenced input: naive CD4+ T cells sorted from blood. Subset noted: CD45RA+ positively selected. The CDR3 reads CASSLGTGGNQPQHF. The CDR3, as DNA: TGTGCCAGCAGCTTGGGGACAGGGGGCAATCAGCCCCAGCATTTT.